A single sample gave rise to the 27 T cell receptor beta chains below, sequenced in a study of chemoradiotherapy in HPV16-positive cancers. Sequenced by immunoSEQ multiplex PCR; TCRdb stores in-frame clones only, minus some. The sample has around 68,000 clones, more than 70% seen once. This material consisted of blood, taken from a patient who underwent chemoradiotherapy. Every receptor here comes from a human donor with HPV-associated anogenital cancer.

The gene calls are TRBV10-3 and TRBJ1-5; 7 bases map to TRBD1. This CDR3 region has 14 residues. The germline CDR1 and CDR2 sequences are ENHRY and SYGVKD. V shed 10 bases, J shed 1 base, and the junction held 7 bases outside the gene matches. This CDR3 is CATSGGGSNQPQHF. For the CDR3, the DNA is TGTGCCACCTCAGGGGGTGGGAGCAATCAGCCCCAGCATTTT.

A word on this clone: One end of the junction does not line up with germline, which may come from a read error. The CDR3 nucleotides read TGTGCCATCAGTAAGTCCGGGCCTTCCTTACGAAACACTGAAGCTTTCTTT. It encodes CAISKSGPSLRNTEAFF. V gene TRBV10-3 combines with J gene TRBJ1-1; D call uncertain. Germline values: CDR1 ENHRY, CDR2 SYGVKD. CDR3 length equals 17 residues.

The chain joins TRBV2 to TRBJ1-2; D is uncertain. This CDR3 is 12 amino acids long. Germline V gene sequence: CDR1 SNHLY, CDR2 FYNNEI. V lost 6 bases to trimming and J lost 2 bases, with 7 bases between them. CDR3 coding DNA: TGTGCCAGCAGCCAAGAAAACTATGGCTACACCTTC. Translation: CASSQENYGYTF.

This sequence joins TRBV11-2 and TRBJ1-2; D ambiguous. The CDR3 covers 13 residues. V shed 3 bases and J shed 6 bases, with 11 bases lying between them. The germline gives CDR1 SGHAT, CDR2 FQNNGV. The CDR3 loop is CASSLEGLDGYTF. The CDR3, as DNA: TGTGCCAGCAGCTTGGAGGGCCTGGATGGCTACACCTTC.

The V and J genes are TRBV6-6 and TRBJ2-1; D gene unclear. This CDR3 region has 13 residues. Germline CDR1 reads MNHNY; CDR2 reads SVGAGI (reference sequence). The V and J ends lost 4 bases and 2 bases respectively, with 6 bases between them. The CDR3 loop reads CASSSRAYNEQFF. As DNA, the CDR3 is TGTGCCAGCAGTTCTCGGGCCTACAATGAGCAGTTCTTC.

The chain employs TRBV2 and TRBJ1-5; perhaps TRBD1 as D (5 bases). V was cut by 4 bases and J by 2 bases, with 12 bases left in between. CDR1 and CDR2 from the germline V gene are SNHLY and FYNNEI. The CDR3 has 15 amino acids. This chain's CDR3 is CASSGRGGGNQPQHF. In DNA, the CDR3 is TGTGCCAGCAGTGGCCGGGGCGGGGGCAATCAGCCCCAGCATTTT.

The rearrangement joins TRBV2 to TRBJ2-1; 16 bases line up with TRBD2. CDR3 length: 20 residues. The junction had 21 bases not matched to a gene; V was cut back by 6 bases and J by 10 bases. Germline V gene lookup returns CDR1 SNHLY and CDR2 FYNNEI. Here the CDR3 reads CASSGPPGLAGGPGSNEQFF. DNA for the CDR3: TGTGCCAGCAGCGGACCCCCGGGACTAGCGGGGGGGCCGGGGAGTAACGAGCAGTTCTTC.

V and J are TRBV30 and TRBJ2-2; D possibly corresponds to TRBD1 (5 bases). The germline V gene has CDR1 GTSNPN and CDR2 SVGIG (reference sequence). The CDR3 is 12 amino acids. V lost 0 bases, J lost 10 bases, and 9 bases lay in between. The CDR3 DNA follows: TGTGCCTGGAGTGTACCCAGGGTGGAGCTGTTTTTT. Its protein product is CAWSVPRVELFF.

This clone is medium-sized in the sample. The chain links TRBV19 to TRBJ1-6; possible D gene TRBD1, 5 bases. CDR1 is LNHDA and CDR2 is SQIVND in the germline V gene (reference sequence). V dropped 3 bases and J dropped 10 bases, with 16 bases sitting between them. This CDR3 comprises 15 residues. The CDR3 protein is CASSMYDSRESPLHF. The CDR3 bases are TGTGCCAGTAGTATGTACGACAGTCGAGAATCACCCCTCCACTTT.

The V call is TRBV15, the J call TRBJ2-5; TRBD1 matches 10 bases. The DNA end lines up better with TRBJ2-7; the J call may be wrong. Germline CDR1 reads LNHNV; CDR2 reads YYDKDF (reference sequence). CDR3 length: 15 residues. CDR3 bases: TGTGCCACCAGCAGAGAGGACAGGGGGACCTACGAGCAGTACTTC. Translated, it gives CATSREDRGTYEQYF.

The CDR3 nucleotides read TGCGCCAGCAGCCAAGTTGGGGACCTTGGGTTTAATGAAAAACTGTTTTTT. This encodes CASSQVGDLGFNEKLFF. V is TRBV4-1 and J is TRBJ1-4, with a tentative D call TRBD1 (5 bases). The CDR3 spans 17 residues. Germline lookup yields CDR1 MGHRA and CDR2 YSYEKL. Trimming cost V 1 base and J 4 bases, with 16 bases left between them.

V usage is TRBV30 and J usage is TRBJ2-7, with D unresolved. Germline V gives CDR1 GTSNPN, CDR2 SVGIG (reference sequence). V shed 6 bases and J shed 3 bases, with 9 bases lying between them. The CDR3 is 11 amino acids. The CDR3 reads CACRPDYEQYF. The CDR3 DNA reads as TGTGCCTGTCGACCCGACTACGAGCAGTACTTC.

The rearrangement joins TRBV10-2 to TRBJ1-2; D remains ambiguous. From germline, CDR1 is WSHSY and CDR2 SAAADI. V dropped 5 bases and J dropped 0 bases, with 7 bases sitting between them. The CDR3 is 13 residues long. Here the CDR3 reads CASSPLTNYGYTF. The CDR3 region has the DNA TGCGCCAGCAGTCCGCTAACTAACTATGGCTACACCTTC.

The CDR3 is CASSLTQTDTQYF. DNA of the CDR3: TGTGCCAGCAGCCTTACACAGACAGATACGCAGTATTTT. This chain uses TRBV14 with TRBJ2-3; no reliable D call. The CDR3 contains 13 residues. Germline lookup yields CDR1 SGHDN and CDR2 FVKESK. Trimming cost V 4 bases and J 3 bases, with 8 bases left between them.

The chain uses TRBV11-2 and TRBJ1-2; tentatively, D is TRBD1 (5 bases). The CDR3 length is 16 residues. The ends were cut back, 5 bases at V and 6 bases at J, with 22 bases in the middle. Germline V gene lookup returns CDR1 SGHAT and CDR2 FQNNGV. The CDR3 coding sequence is TGTGCCAGCAGCCGACTCCTCTCGGGACGGTTTAATGGCTACACCTTC. It translates to CASSRLLSGRFNGYTF.

V usage is TRBV5-1 and J usage is TRBJ2-3; TRBD2 aligns across 10 bases. V was clipped by 4 bases and J by 2 bases; unmatched bases: 7. CDR1 is SGHRS and CDR2 is YFSETQ in the germline V gene. The CDR3 runs 16 residues. The CDR3 DNA sequence: TGCGCCAGCAGCGGCGGGACTAGCGCGATCACAGATACGCAGTATTTT. Translated, it gives CASSGGTSAITDTQYF.

This clone was seen once. A read error may account for a junction end that differs from germline. This chain joins TRBV7-7 and TRBJ2-7; maybe TRBD2 (7 bases). This CDR3 contains 15 residues. The germline V gene has CDR1 SSHAT and CDR2 FNYEAQ (reference sequence). Written as DNA, the CDR3 is TGTGCTAGCAGCGTTGGACGGGGGGCAGGGTACGAGCAGTACTTC. Its protein is CASSVGRGAGYEQYF. Complete variable domain (other parts from reference TRBV7-7 and TRBJ2-7): GAGVSQSPRYKVTKRGQDVTLRCDPISSHATLYWYQQALGQGPEFLTYFNYEAQPDKSGLPSDRFSAERPEGSISTLTIQRTEQRDSAMYRCASSVGRGAGYEQYFGPGTRLTVT.

The chain uses TRBV10-3 and TRBJ1-1; D not certain. Trimming cost V 2 bases and J 2 bases, with 15 bases left between them. CDR3 length: 16 residues. CDR1 and CDR2 (germline): ENHRY, SYGVKD. The CDR3 region has the DNA TGTGCCATCAGTGAGCCACGTGCAGCAACCAACACTGAAGCTTTCTTT. Translated: CAISEPRAATNTEAFF.

The CDR3: CASSQVLSSNTGELFF. The CDR3 coding sequence is TGCGCCAGCAGCCAAGTACTCTCCTCGAACACCGGGGAGCTGTTTTTT. The V call is TRBV4-1, the J call TRBJ2-2; no reliable D call. There are 16 residues in the CDR3. V lost 1 base and J 0 bases, leaving 9 bases between the germline ends. The germline CDR1 and CDR2 sequences are MGHRA and YSYEKL.

The CDR3 region has the DNA TGTGCCAGCAGTTTCGGGAAAGAGACCCAGTACTTC. Its protein product is CASSFGKETQYF. The J gene is TRBJ2-5, the V gene TRBV28; D is perhaps TRBD2 (5 bases). The CDR3 runs 12 residues. Looked up from germline, CDR1 is MDHEN and CDR2 is SYDVKM. The V and J ends lost 3 bases and 3 bases respectively, with 5 bases between them.

This clone appeared once. CDR3 amino acids: CASSPEGRREAFF. In DNA form, the CDR3 reads TGTGCCAGCAGCCCAGAAGGTCGACGTGAAGCTTTCTTT. This chain joins TRBV7-9 and TRBJ1-1; D uncertain. The germline gives CDR1 SEHNR, CDR2 FQNEAQ (reference sequence). With 5 bases removed from V and 7 bases from J, the gap between germline ends came to 14 bases. CDR3 length: 13 residues.

The CDR3 here is CASKQGGVVGETQYF. The CDR3 DNA reads as TGCGCCAGCAAACAAGGCGGGGTAGTAGGAGAGACCCAGTACTTC. This chain links TRBV5-1 with TRBJ2-5; D possibly corresponds to TRBD2 (6 bases). V was trimmed by 6 bases and J by 4 bases, leaving 19 bases between them. CDR3 length equals 15 residues. The germline V gene has CDR1 SGHRS and CDR2 YFSETQ.

The CDR3 bases are TGCGCCAGCAGCCAAGTGGACCTGGGATTCATGAACACTGAAGCTTTCTTT. This codes for CASSQVDLGFMNTEAFF. This chain uses TRBV4-1 with TRBJ1-1; D not certain. Germline CDR1 is MGHRA and CDR2 is YSYEKL. There are 17 residues in the CDR3. V lost 1 base and J lost 0, with 15 bases in between.

The V call is TRBV19, the J call TRBJ1-4, with a possible D match to TRBD1 (6 bases). Germline values: CDR1 LNHDA, CDR2 SQIVND (reference sequence). The CDR3 contains 15 residues. V was cut by 5 bases and J by 6 bases, with 16 bases left in between. For the CDR3, the DNA is TGTGCCAGTAGTCCGGATGGCCAGGGGCATGAAAAACTGTTTTTT. Residues: CASSPDGQGHEKLFF.

This sequence joins TRBV7-9 and TRBJ2-3; D unclear. Trimming removed 5 bases at V and 3 bases at J, with 6 bases between. The CDR3 has 12 amino acids. Germline V lookup: CDR1 SEHNR, CDR2 FQNEAQ (reference sequence). The CDR3 protein is CASSHATDTQYF. The CDR3 coding sequence is TGTGCCAGCAGCCATGCGACAGATACGCAGTATTTT.

The gene calls are TRBV4-1 and TRBJ1-5; D remains ambiguous. Germline CDR1 reads MGHRA; CDR2 reads YSYEKL. The CDR3 loop spans 16 amino acids. Between the trimmed V and J ends, which lost 1 base and 1 base, there was a span of 11 bases. The CDR3, as DNA: TGCGCCAGCAGCCAAGTCGGCGGGATCAGCAATCAGCCCCAGCATTTT. Translated: CASSQVGGISNQPQHF.

This chain joins TRBV12-5 and TRBJ2-2, with TRBD2 identical over 10 bases. The CDR3 is made up of 18 amino acids. Trimming at V came to 6 bases and at J to 5 bases, leaving 15 bases not matched to a gene. Per germline, CDR1 LGHNT and CDR2 FRNRAP. CDR3 loop: CASGSRSLLAGETGELFF. The CDR3 DNA follows: TGTGCTAGTGGGTCCCGCTCCCTCCTAGCGGGGGAAACCGGGGAGCTGTTTTTT.